These 13 T cell receptor beta chains share one sample of origin, sequenced in a study of low-dose radiotherapy and immunotherapy resistance in tumors. With TRAV- and TRBV-specific primers, first-strand cDNA was made, covering the alpha and beta chains. TCR amplification ran approximately 22 PCR cycles using constant-region and V-primer adapter primers. TCRdb called the reads again in MiXCR, with one record for every CDR3 protein. The sample comprises 31,000 or so distinct CDR3 sequences, 45% to 50% of which are singletons, and 5.7% rests with the top ten. The time point is: after trial treatment. This sample's treatment: LDRT plus nivolumab, ipilimumab, low-dose cyclophosphamide and aspirin (RACIN trial). The material sequenced was PBMCs, taken after low-dose radiotherapy plus immunotherapy. These receptors were obtained from a male donor with gallbladder cancer.

This clonotype was counted many times. Here the CDR3 DNA reads TGTGCCAGCAGCCCGGACGGGAGCTCCTACAATGAGCAGTTCTTC. It yields the protein CASSPDGSSYNEQFF. The chain couples TRBV3-1 to TRBJ2-1, with D possibly being TRBD2 (6 bases). The CDR3 consists of 15 residues. CDR1 and CDR2 (germline): LGHDT, YNNKEL (reference sequence). V gave up 4 bases and J gave up 0 bases, with 10 bases separating them.

This clonotype showed up just a few times. DNA for the CDR3: TGTGCCAGCAGCGATCCCGGACAGAGCTCCTACGAGCAGTACTTC. Its protein is CASSDPGQSSYEQYF. This chain uses TRBV5-4 with TRBJ2-7, with D perhaps matching TRBD1 (6 bases). The CDR3 is 15 residues long. Trimming shortened V by 4 bases and J by 0 bases, and 14 bases separated the two germline ends. CDR1 is SGHNT and CDR2 is YYREEE in the germline V gene (reference sequence).

This clonotype came up many times. V usage is TRBV9 and J usage is TRBJ2-1; 14 bases are a match to TRBD2. J gave up 7 bases and V 4 bases, and 7 bases lay outside the gene matches. The germline V gene has CDR1 SGDLS and CDR2 YYNGEE. CDR3 size: 16 residues. CDR3 nucleotides: TGTGCCAGCAGCCCCGGGACTAGCGGGGGAAGGAATGAGCAGTTCTTC. Amino acids: CASSPGTSGGRNEQFF.

The chain carries TRBV27 and TRBJ2-3; D remains unclear. The CDR3 consists of 11 residues. The V gene's germline CDR1 is MNHEY and CDR2 SMNVEV (reference sequence). Trimming removed 10 bases from V and 7 bases from J, with 12 bases in between. The CDR3 reads CATGSENTQYF. The CDR3 DNA sequence: TGTGCCACCGGCAGCGAGAATACGCAGTATTTT.

This clonotype rates as medium-sized. The chain has TRBV19 and TRBJ1-6; 7 positions match TRBD1. Looked up from germline, CDR1 is LNHDA and CDR2 is SQIVND (reference sequence). This CDR3 has 11 residues. The CDR3 coding sequence is TGTGCGTCAGGGGGAGACTCACCCCTCCACTTT. Protein product: CASGGDSPLHF.

V is TRBV28 and J is TRBJ1-1; 7 positions agree with TRBD1. CDR1 and CDR2 from the germline V gene are MDHEN and SYDVKM. The ends lost 5 bases at V and 8 bases at J; junction bases unmatched: 14. This CDR3 comprises 15 residues. In nucleotides, the CDR3 is TGTGCCAGCAGTCCCTCAGTCGGACAGGAACGGGAAGCTTTCTTT. This codes for CASSPSVGQEREAFF.

The chain uses TRBV28 and TRBJ1-4; 7 nucleotides align to TRBD1. Germline V gene data show CDR1 as MDHEN and CDR2 as SYDVKM. The V gene end was trimmed by 5 bases and the J gene end by 4 bases; junction bases not matched to a gene: 4. This CDR3 has 14 residues. CDR3 protein: CASSPGTVNEKLFF. The CDR3 region has the DNA TGTGCCAGCAGTCCGGGGACAGTTAATGAAAAACTGTTTTTT.

As concerns this clonotype: A read error is the likely source, as a far larger clone sits one nucleotide away. The CDR3 region has the DNA TGTGCCAGCAGCTTAAATTGGGCGGGGGGACTTTACAATGAGCAGTACTTC. It encodes CASSLNWAGGLYNEQYF. The chain recombines TRBV7-2 with TRBJ2-7, with 8 bases matching TRBD2. This CDR3 has 17 amino acids. CDR1 SGHTA and CDR2 FQGNSA come from the germline V gene. Trimming took 2 bases from V and 7 from J; bases not matched to a gene: 16.

At least ten counts were recorded for this clonotype. The chain combines TRBV6-2 or TRBV6-3 with TRBJ1-1; a possible D gene is TRBD1 (5 bases). Germline V lookup: CDR1 MNHEY, CDR2 SVGEGT. V lost 5 bases, J lost 9 bases, and 16 bases lay in between. The CDR3 is 13 amino acids. The CDR3 DNA reads as TGTGCCAGCAGTGAGCTTACAGGCCTAAAAGCTTTCTTT. It encodes CASSELTGLKAFF.

This clonotype was recorded many times. The chain has TRBV7-9 and TRBJ2-3; maybe TRBD2 (5 bases). The CDR3 is 13 residues long. Germline CDR1 reads SEHNR; CDR2 reads FQNEAQ (reference sequence). V gave up 4 bases and J gave up 2 bases, with 7 bases separating them. The CDR3 bases are TGTGCCAGCAGCTCGGAGGCCACAGATACGCAGTATTTT. Its protein is CASSSEATDTQYF.

Concerning this clonotype itself: It differs at one base from a far larger clone, so likely a read error. The V call is TRBV7-2, the J call TRBJ2-2; 14 bases fit TRBD2. V dropped 5 bases and J dropped 7; count of bases not matched to a gene: 9. The CDR3 is made up of 17 amino acids. Germline V gene lookup returns CDR1 SGHTA and CDR2 FQGNSA. For the CDR3, the DNA is TGTGCCAGCAGCCCGAGACTAGCGGGAGGGCCAGACGGGGAGCTGTTTTTT. This encodes CASSPRLAGGPDGELFF.

The gene calls are TRBV5-1 and TRBJ1-2, with D maybe TRBD1 (5 bases). The germline V gene has CDR1 SGHRS and CDR2 YFSETQ. Trimming took off 0 bases at V and 3 bases at J, with 9 bases between the two ends. The CDR3 covers 14 residues. CDR3 in DNA: TGCGCCAGCAGCTTGGCCACGGGGCACTATGGCTACACCTTC. It codes for CASSLATGHYGYTF.

The rearrangement joins TRBV18 to TRBJ1-1, with a weak D call TRBD1 (5 bases). Trimming left V 8 bases short and J 0 bases short, with 19 bases between. The CDR3 is 16 residues long. Germline CDR1 reads KGHSH; CDR2 reads LQKENI. CDR3 DNA sequence: TGTGCCAGCAGAAACCCCGGGACGGGCATGAACACTGAAGCTTTCTTT. It codes for CASRNPGTGMNTEAFF.